This TCR beta chain was identified in a study of shared clonotypes between healthy human individuals. Background on the study: Used for every donor were three CD4 naive, three CD4 memory, two CD8 naive and one CD8 memory plate. Study-wide points: Across subsets, estimated richness was generally greater for naive than for memory populations.

DNA at approximately 200 ng, 25,000 to 35,000 T cell genomes, went into sorted-subset replicate PCRs. Here immunoSEQ multiplex PCR was the method, and the copy in TCRdb shows in-frame clones only, minus some. The repertoire holds around 79,000 clones, with about 61% as singletons. Trimming removed 6 bases from V and 1 base from J, with 9 bases in between. This CDR3 contains 12 residues. From germline, CDR1 is SQVTM and CDR2 ANQGSEA. This clone was detected ten times or more. Its target is not known. The sample contains more than one DNA sequence encoding this CDR3. Sequenced input: memory CD8+ T cells sorted from blood. The sample's subset: CD45RO+ cells pooled with CCR7-negative TemRA cells. The V and J genes are TRBV29-1 and TRBJ1-1; no clear D. The sequence was obtained from a man aged 25 to 40 in good health. CDR3: CSVVPGNTEAFF. CDR3 coding DNA: TGCAGCGTCGTCCCAGGGAACACTGAAGCTTTCTTT.